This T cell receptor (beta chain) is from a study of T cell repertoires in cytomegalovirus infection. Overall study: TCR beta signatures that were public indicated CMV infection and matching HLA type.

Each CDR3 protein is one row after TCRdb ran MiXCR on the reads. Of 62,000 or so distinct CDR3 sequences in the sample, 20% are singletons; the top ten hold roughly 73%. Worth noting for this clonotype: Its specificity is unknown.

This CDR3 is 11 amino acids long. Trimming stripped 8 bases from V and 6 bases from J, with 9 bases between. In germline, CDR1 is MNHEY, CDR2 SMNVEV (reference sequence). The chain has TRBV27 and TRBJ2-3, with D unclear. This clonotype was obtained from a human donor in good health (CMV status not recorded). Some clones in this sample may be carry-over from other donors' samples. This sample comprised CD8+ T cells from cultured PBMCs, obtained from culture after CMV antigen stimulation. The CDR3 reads CASSIGDTQYF. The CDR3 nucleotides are TGTGCCAGCTCTATAGGGGATACGCAGTATTTT.